Following are 8 T cell receptor beta chains from one sample sequenced in a study of blood T cell repertoires in COVID-19. Method: immunoSEQ multiplex PCR; TCRdb's copy keeps in-frame clones and lacks some. The sample holds approximately 150,000 clones, 85% to 90% seen once. The sample was peripheral blood. The receptors come from a woman aged 80 or older with COVID-19, enrolled during active disease.

This rearrangement joins TRBV11-1 to TRBJ1-1; 8 bases match TRBD1. The CDR3 contains 15 residues. CDR1 SGHAT and CDR2 FQDESV come from the germline V gene (reference sequence). The V and J ends lost 5 bases and 4 bases, in that order; junction bases with no gene match: 9. The CDR3 bases are TGTGCCAGCAGCACGGGGACAGGTAGTCGCACTGAAGCTTTCTTT. Amino acid sequence: CASSTGTGSRTEAFF.

The rearrangement joins TRBV11-2 to TRBJ1-3; D is perhaps TRBD1 (6 bases). This CDR3 has 18 amino acids. Trimming cost V 1 base and J 0 bases, with 16 bases left between them. Germline V CDR1 and CDR2: SGHAT, FQNNGV. In nucleotides, the CDR3 is TGTGCCAGCAGCTTAGCGACAAGACAGGCCATCTCTGGAAACACCATATATTTT. Its translation: CASSLATRQAISGNTIYF.

This clone was found once. The chain joins TRBV28 to TRBJ2-3; D unresolved. CDR1 and CDR2 (germline): MDHEN, SYDVKM. The CDR3 totals 11 residues. The V end was cut by 8 bases, the J end by 4 bases, with 7 bases between. The CDR3 region has the DNA TGTGCCAGCGGTGGGCCAGATACGCAGTATTTT. Encoded protein: CASGGPDTQYF. Together with reference TRBV28 and TRBJ2-3, the CDR3 gives the full variable domain: DVKVTQSSRYLVKRTGEKVFLECVQDMDHENMFWYRQDPGLGLRLIYFSYDVKMKEKGDIPEGYSVSREKKERFSLILESASTNQTSMYLCASGGPDTQYFGPGTRLTVL.

This clone was recorded only once. This chain links TRBV23-1 with TRBJ1-1; D gene unclear. TRBV23-1 belongs to the ORF category, with a function that is uncertain. Trimming shortened V by 3 bases and J by 8 bases, and 16 bases separated the two germline ends. This CDR3 spans 14 amino acids. The CDR3 sequence: CASSHSDMAGEAFF. CDR3 DNA: TGCGCCAGCAGTCATTCCGACATGGCTGGCGAAGCTTTCTTT.

This rearrangement joins TRBV7-2 to TRBJ1-1; the D is unclear. The germline V and J ends were trimmed by 2 bases and 1 base, with 8 bases remaining between them. CDR3 length: 14 residues. Germline values: CDR1 SGHTA, CDR2 FQGNSA. CDR3: CASSLLRENTEAFF. The CDR3 DNA reads TGTGCCAGCAGCTTACTGAGGGAGAACACTGAAGCTTTCTTT.

The CDR3 DNA is TGTGCCAGCAGCTTACGCCCCGGGACTAGCCCTCGGGAGACCCAGTACTTC. Translation: CASSLRPGTSPRETQYF. The chain couples TRBV7-2 to TRBJ2-5; TRBD2 agrees at 9 bases. Germline V CDR1 and CDR2: SGHTA, FQGNSA. The length of the CDR3 is 17 residues. Trimming at V came to 2 bases and at J to 5 bases, leaving 12 bases not matched to a gene.

The V and J genes are TRBV7-2 and TRBJ1-4; tentative D call: TRBD1 (5 bases). Germline loops: CDR1 SGHTA, CDR2 FQGNSA. The V gene lost 1 base and the J gene lost 5 bases, with 11 bases spanning the gap. The CDR3 runs to 15 residues. The CDR3 DNA follows: TGTGCCAGCAGCTTAGGCGGGGGATCAAATGAAAAACTGTTTTTT. Protein sequence: CASSLGGGSNEKLFF.

The chain carries TRBV18 and TRBJ2-2; 9 nucleotides agree with TRBD1. The CDR3 spans 17 residues. Germline V gene sequence: CDR1 KGHSH, CDR2 LQKENI. Trimming removed 3 bases from V and 6 bases from J; junction bases left unmatched: 11. Written as DNA, the CDR3 is TGTGCCAGCTCACCGCTGCCCGGGACAGGGATATCCGGGGAGCTGTTTTTT. It codes for CASSPLPGTGISGELFF.